These 14 T cell receptor beta chains were all obtained from the same sample, sequenced in a study of cytomegalovirus exposure and HLA in healthy donors. Primers: 60 Vbeta forward and 13 Jbeta reverse. Clones were sequenced by immunoSEQ multiplex PCR, and TCRdb holds only the in-frame ones, with some missing. Of some 150,000 clones listed, about 80% are singletons. Sequenced material: PBMCs. These receptor sequences come from a man aged 25 to 45 in good health and CMV-seronegative.

V is TRBV5-1 and J is TRBJ2-7, with 7 bases identical to TRBD2. V shed 7 bases, J shed 4 bases, and the junction held 8 bases outside the gene matches. The V gene's germline CDR1 is SGHRS and CDR2 YFSETQ. This CDR3 has 13 amino acids. CDR3 residues: CASAGTIGYEQYF. The CDR3 nucleotides read TGCGCCAGCGCCGGGACTATTGGGTACGAGCAGTACTTC.

This chain connects TRBV29-1 to TRBJ1-4; TRBD1 matches at 8 bases. Germline CDR1 SQVTM, CDR2 ANQGSEA. The junction had 7 bases not matched to a gene; V was cut back by 2 bases and J by 8 bases. CDR3 length equals 14 residues. CDR3 loop: CSVETGQGAEKLFF. For the CDR3, the DNA is TGCAGCGTTGAAACCGGCCAGGGGGCCGAAAAACTGTTTTTT.

This clone was counted a single time. This rearrangement joins TRBV4-1 to TRBJ2-1, with a possible D match to TRBD1 (6 bases). CDR3 length: 16 amino acids. Germline values: CDR1 MGHRA, CDR2 YSYEKL. V was trimmed by 3 bases and J by 6 bases, leaving 18 bases between them. Here the CDR3 reads CASSQPPGQRGNEQFF. The CDR3 region has the DNA TGCGCCAGCAGCCAGCCCCCGGGACAACGGGGCAATGAGCAGTTCTTC.

This clone came up a few times. The chain employs TRBV6-1 and TRBJ1-2; 8 nucleotides match TRBD1. The CDR3 covers 15 residues. CDR1 is MNHNS, CDR2 SASEGT, per germline. Germline trimming cut 8 bases from V and 8 bases from J; bases unmatched to any gene: 16. The CDR3 nucleotides are TGTGCCAGCCACCTGACAGGGGCGAACAAAGGGGGCTACACCTTC. Its protein is CASHLTGANKGGYTF.

The V and J genes are TRBV5-1 and TRBJ2-7; no clear D. V shed 4 bases and J shed 3 bases, with 14 bases lying between them. The CDR3 runs 14 residues. From germline, CDR1 is SGHRS and CDR2 YFSETQ. CDR3 sequence reads: CASSGSPPGYEQYF. In DNA, the CDR3 is TGCGCCAGCAGCGGCTCACCCCCGGGCTACGAGCAGTACTTC. Drawing the rest from reference TRBV5-1 and TRBJ2-7, the complete variable domain is KAGVTQTPRYLIKTRGQQVTLSCSPISGHRSVSWYQQTPGQGLQFLFEYFSETQRNKGNFPGRFSGRQFSNSRSEMNVSTLELGDSALYLCASSGSPPGYEQYFGPGTRLTVT.

This rearrangement joins TRBV15 to TRBJ2-1; D gene uncertain. The V gene lost 1 base and the J gene lost 5 bases, with 12 bases spanning the gap. The CDR3 extends over 15 amino acids. CDR1 and CDR2 (germline): LNHNV, YYDKDF (reference sequence). CDR3 sequence reads: CATSRGGIPDNEQFF. For the CDR3, the DNA is TGTGCCACCAGCAGAGGAGGCATCCCCGACAATGAGCAGTTCTTC.

The V and J genes are TRBV6-6 and TRBJ2-3; TRBD1 matches at 11 bases. The CDR3 spans 14 residues. The V and J ends lost 6 bases and 6 bases, in that order; junction bases with no gene match: 5. Germline values: CDR1 MNHNY, CDR2 SVGAGI (reference sequence). In DNA, the CDR3 is TGTGCCAGCAGGTCGGACAGGGGGCCGGATACGCAGTATTTT. Its translation is CASRSDRGPDTQYF.

The chain carries TRBV27 and TRBJ2-7, with D possibly TRBD2 on 5 matching bases. CDR1 MNHEY and CDR2 SMNVEV come from the germline V gene (reference sequence). The CDR3 contains 14 residues. V dropped 3 bases and J dropped 2 bases, with 11 bases sitting between them. Here the CDR3 reads CASSFSDSTYEQYF. The CDR3 DNA follows: TGTGCCAGCAGTTTCTCGGACTCTACCTACGAGCAGTACTTC.

The CDR3 loop is CASSWEGGVYEQYF. CDR3 coding DNA: TGTGCCAGCAGCTGGGAGGGGGGCGTATACGAGCAGTACTTC. This chain links TRBV7-9 with TRBJ2-7; D is possibly TRBD2 (7 bases). This CDR3 region has 14 residues. Looked up from germline, CDR1 is SEHNR and CDR2 is FQNEAQ (reference sequence). With 4 bases removed from V and 4 bases from J, the gap between germline ends came to 14 bases.

This clone was seen a single time. The chain recombines TRBV18 with TRBJ2-3; TRBD2 might be the D (5 bases). The CDR3 is made up of 14 amino acids. Germline lookup yields CDR1 KGHSH and CDR2 LQKENI. V shed 6 bases and J shed 1 base, with 11 bases lying between them. The CDR3 spells CASSLAPGTDTQYF. CDR3 in DNA: TGTGCCAGCTCTCTAGCACCGGGCACAGATACGCAGTATTTT.

CDR3 nucleotide sequence: TGTGCCAGCAGGCCAGGTCCTAACTATGGCTACACCTTC. Protein: CASRPGPNYGYTF. This sequence joins TRBV2 and TRBJ1-2; D unclear. CDR3 length: 13 residues. V dropped 6 bases and J dropped 0 bases, with 8 bases sitting between them. The germline V gene encodes CDR1 SNHLY and CDR2 FYNNEI. Filled out from reference TRBV2 and TRBJ1-2, the complete variable domain reads EPEVTQTPSHQVTQMGQEVILRCVPISNHLYFYWYRQILGQKVEFLVSFYNNEISEKSEIFDDQFSVERPDGSNFTLKIRSTKLEDSAMYFCASRPGPNYGYTFGSGTRLTVV.

In the case of this clone: One end of the junction is discordant with germline, which a read error may explain. For the CDR3, the DNA is TGTGCCAGCAGTACGGGACAGAACTATGGCTACCCCTTC. Encoded protein: CASSTGQNYGYPF. The V call is TRBV6-5, the J call TRBJ1-2; 7 bases agree with TRBD1. The CDR3 is 13 residues long. Germline V CDR1 and CDR2: MNHEY, SVGAGI.

Here the CDR3 reads CASSWDRAYYEQYF. CDR3 nucleotide sequence: TGTGCCAGCAGTTGGGACAGGGCCTACTACGAGCAGTACTTC. The genes are TRBV28 and TRBJ2-7; 9 bases match TRBD1. This CDR3 region has 14 residues. Germline trimming cut 4 bases from V and 3 bases from J; bases unmatched to any gene: 4. Germline V gene sequence: CDR1 MDHEN, CDR2 SYDVKM. Complete variable domain (other parts from reference TRBV28 and TRBJ2-7): DVKVTQSSRYLVKRTGEKVFLECVQDMDHENMFWYRQDPGLGLRLIYFSYDVKMKEKGDIPEGYSVSREKKERFSLILESASTNQTSMYLCASSWDRAYYEQYFGPGTRLTVT.

This sequence joins TRBV6-1 and TRBJ1-5; D unresolved. Trimming took 0 bases from V and 11 from J, leaving 8 bases between them. Germline CDR1 and CDR2: MNHNS and SASEGT. This CDR3 region has 12 residues. Here the CDR3 reads CASSEAHRTQHF. The DNA of the CDR3 is TGTGCCAGCAGTGAAGCGCACAGAACCCAGCATTTT.